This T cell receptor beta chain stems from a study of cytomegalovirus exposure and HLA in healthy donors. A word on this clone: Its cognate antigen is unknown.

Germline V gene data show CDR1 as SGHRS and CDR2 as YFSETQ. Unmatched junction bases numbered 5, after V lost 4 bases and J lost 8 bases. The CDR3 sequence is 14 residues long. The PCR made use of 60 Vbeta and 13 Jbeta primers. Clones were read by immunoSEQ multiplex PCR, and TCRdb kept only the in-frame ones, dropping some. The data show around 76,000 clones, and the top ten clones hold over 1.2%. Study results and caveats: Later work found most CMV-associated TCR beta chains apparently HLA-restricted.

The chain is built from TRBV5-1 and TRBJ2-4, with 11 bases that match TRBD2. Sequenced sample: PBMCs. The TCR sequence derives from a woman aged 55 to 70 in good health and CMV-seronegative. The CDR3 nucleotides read TGCGCCAGCAGCCTAACTAGCGGGAGAGACATTCAGTACTTC. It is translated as CASSLTSGRDIQYF.